A single sample is the source of the 7 T cell receptor beta chains below, sequenced in a study of blood T cell repertoires in COVID-19 (dated by TCRdb to about 2020). Library preparation employed the immunoSEQ multiplex PCR assay. As stored in TCRdb, this immuneACCESS dataset retains in-frame rearrangements with V and J assigned. A fraction of the clones does not appear; measured against another copy, unresolved V genes explain less than half of the discrepancy, and the remainder lacks a known reason. The sample table shows roughly 180,000 clones, and roughly 76% are seen once. The ten largest clonotypes hold 8% to 13% of the sample. Sample: peripheral blood. The origin of the receptors is a woman between 40 and 55 years old with COVID-19, enrolled during active disease.

This chain links TRBV19 with TRBJ2-2; the match to TRBD2 covers 8 bases. The germline V gene encodes CDR1 LNHDA and CDR2 SQIVND (reference sequence). The length of the CDR3 is 15 residues. The V and J ends lost 7 bases and 6 bases, in that order; junction bases with no gene match: 10. CDR3 region: CASNMVAGLSGELFF. Written as DNA, the CDR3 is TGTGCCAGTAATATGGTAGCGGGACTCTCCGGGGAGCTGTTTTTT. The variable domain in full, with the rest retrieved from reference TRBV19 and TRBJ2-2, is DGGITQSPKYLFRKEGQNVTLSCEQNLNHDAMYWYRQDPGQGLRLIYYSQIVNDFQKGDIAEGYSVSREKKESFPLTVTSAQKNPTAFYLCASNMVAGLSGELFFGEGSRLTVL.

The J gene is TRBJ1-1, the V gene TRBV12-3 or TRBV12-4; D is uncertain. V shed 6 bases and J shed 12 bases, with 20 bases lying between them. CDR3 length: 13 residues. The CDR3 nucleotides are TGTGCCAGCAGCCCAGTGGTCCAGAGGCGCTCTTTCTTT. This translates into CASSPVVQRRSFF.

This rearrangement joins TRBV28 to TRBJ2-2; a weak D match, TRBD1 (6 bases). Looked up from germline, CDR1 is MDHEN and CDR2 is SYDVKM. V lost 6 bases and J 4 bases, leaving 9 bases between the germline ends. The CDR3 contains 13 residues. CDR3 sequence (DNA): TGTGCCAGCAGGAAGGGGGTCACCGGGGAGCTGTTTTTT. Translated: CASRKGVTGELFF.

This clone was detected once. V gene TRBV11-1 combines with J gene TRBJ2-3, with 11 bases lining up with TRBD2. This CDR3 region has 15 residues. Germline V lookup: CDR1 SGHAT, CDR2 FQDESV (reference sequence). The V and J ends lost 6 bases and 5 bases, in that order; junction bases with no gene match: 7. CDR3 in DNA: TGTGCCAGCAGGGGGTTACTAGCGGGGGTAGATACGCAGTATTTT. Translated: CASRGLLAGVDTQYF.

The V call is TRBV27, the J call TRBJ1-5; 7 nucleotides align to TRBD1. V shed 8 bases, J shed 4 bases, and the junction held 8 bases outside the gene matches. Per germline, CDR1 MNHEY and CDR2 SMNVEV (reference sequence). The CDR3 is 14 residues long. CDR3 sequence (DNA): TGTGCCAGCTCCTTACAGGGGATTAATCAGCCCCAGCATTTT. Its translation: CASSLQGINQPQHF.

The gene calls are TRBV6-5 and TRBJ2-3; 14 positions match TRBD2. The CDR3 has 15 amino acids. In germline, CDR1 is MNHEY, CDR2 SVGAGI. Unmatched junction bases numbered 5, after V lost 6 bases and J lost 6 bases. The chain's CDR3 is CASRGTSGSLDTQYF. The CDR3 DNA sequence: TGTGCCAGCAGGGGGACTAGCGGGAGTCTCGATACGCAGTATTTT.

This clone was detected only a few times. The chain has TRBV6-1 and TRBJ1-6; D is perhaps TRBD1 (5 bases). Per germline, CDR1 MNHNS and CDR2 SASEGT. The CDR3 runs 15 residues. Trimming stripped 2 bases from V and 5 bases from J, with 10 bases between. The CDR3 DNA reads as TGTGCCAGCAGTGAAAGGGGTAGCCATAATTCACCCCTCCACTTT. It codes for CASSERGSHNSPLHF.